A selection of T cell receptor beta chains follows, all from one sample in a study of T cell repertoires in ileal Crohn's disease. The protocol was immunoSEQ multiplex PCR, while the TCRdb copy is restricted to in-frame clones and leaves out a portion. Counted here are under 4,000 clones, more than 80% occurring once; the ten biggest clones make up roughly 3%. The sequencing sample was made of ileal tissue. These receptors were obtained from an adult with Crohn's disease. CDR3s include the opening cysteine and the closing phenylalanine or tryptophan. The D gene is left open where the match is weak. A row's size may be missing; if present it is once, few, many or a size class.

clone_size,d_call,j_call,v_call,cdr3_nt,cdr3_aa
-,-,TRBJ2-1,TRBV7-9,TGTGCCAGCAGCTTAAGAGTTGTTGAGCAGTTCTTC,CASSLRVVEQFF
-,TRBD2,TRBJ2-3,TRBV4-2,TGTGCCAGCAGCCAACAAGCGGGGGACACAGATACGCAGTATTTT,CASSQQAGDTDTQYF
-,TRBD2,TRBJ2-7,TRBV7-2,TGTGCCAGCAGCTTACTAGCGGGAGGAGTAAACGAGCAGTACTTC,CASSLLAGGVNEQYF
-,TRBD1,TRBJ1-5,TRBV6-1,TGTGCCAGCAGAGAACAGGGGACGCCTAATCAGCCCCAGCATTTT,CASREQGTPNQPQHF
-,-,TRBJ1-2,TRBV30,TGTGCCTGGAGTGCCGGCGGGGGGTTCAATTCCGGCTACACCTTC,CAWSAGGGFNSGYTF
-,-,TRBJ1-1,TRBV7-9,TGTGCCAGCAGCTACGAGGGTTCAGCGAAAGCTTTCTTT,CASSYEGSAKAFF
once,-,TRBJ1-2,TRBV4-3,TGCGCCAGCAGCCAAGACAGGGGAAGCAACTATGGCTACACCTTC,CASSQDRGSNYGYTF
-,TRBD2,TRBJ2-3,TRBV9,TGTGCCAGCAGCGTCCGACTAGCGGGGGGGGATACGCAGTATTTT,CASSVRLAGGDTQYF
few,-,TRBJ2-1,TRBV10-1,TGCGCCAGCAGTGAGTCGATGGCGGTCCAGTTCTTC,CASSESMAVQFF
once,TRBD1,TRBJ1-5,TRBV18,TGTGCCAGCTCAACGACAGGGGTCGGGGTGGATCAGCCCCAGCATTTT,CASSTTGVGVDQPQHF
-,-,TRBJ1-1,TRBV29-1,TGCAGCGGGGGGGGGAACACTGAAGCTTTCTTT,CSGGGNTEAFF
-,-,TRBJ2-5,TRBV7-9,TGTGCCAGCAGCTTAGGGGGGCGTGTCGGGACCCAGTACTTC,CASSLGGRVGTQYF
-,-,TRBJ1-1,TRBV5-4,TGTGCCAGCAGCTTTGAGAGCGGTTCCGAAGCTTTCTTT,CASSFESGSEAFF
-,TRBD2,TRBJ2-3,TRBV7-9,TGTGCCAGCAGCTTACTGAGCTGGGCGGGGGCAGATACGCAGTATTTT,CASSLLSWAGADTQYF
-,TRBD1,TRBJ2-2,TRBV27,TGTGCCAGCAGTTTCCAACCGGGACAGGGGTCCGGGGAGCTGTTTTTT,CASSFQPGQGSGELFF
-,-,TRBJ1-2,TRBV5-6,TGTGCCAGCAGCTTGGCCGGGCATGACTATGGCTACACCTTC,CASSLAGHDYGYTF
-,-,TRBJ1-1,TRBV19,TGTGCCAGTAGTTCCTCAGGGTACACTGAAGCTTTCTTT,CASSSSGYTEAFF
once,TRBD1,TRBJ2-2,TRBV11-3,TGTGCCAGCAGCTCCGACAGGGGAGAAACCGGGGAGCTGTTTTTT,CASSSDRGETGELFF
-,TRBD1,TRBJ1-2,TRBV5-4,TGTGCCAGCAGCCAACAGGGGGCTAACTATGGCTACACCTTC,CASSQQGANYGYTF
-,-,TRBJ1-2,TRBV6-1,TGTGCCAGCAGTGTGATTCTCAGAGATGGCTACACCTTC,CASSVILRDGYTF
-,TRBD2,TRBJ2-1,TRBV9,TGTGCCAGCAGCCCGTGGACTAGCGGGAGACCCTACAATGAGCAGTTCTTC,CASSPWTSGRPYNEQFF
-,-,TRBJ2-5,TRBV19,TGTGCCAGTAGTGCGGCGATGGGTACTCAAGAGACCCAGTACTTC,CASSAAMGTQETQYF
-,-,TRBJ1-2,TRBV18,TGTGCCAGCTCACCGGGACCAGGAGGCTACACCTTC,CASSPGPGGYTF
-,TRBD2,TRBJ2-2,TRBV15,TGTGCCACCAGCAGAGATTACCCTAGCGGGAGTGCGAACACCGGGGAGCTGTTTTTT,CATSRDYPSGSANTGELFF
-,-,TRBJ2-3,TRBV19,TGTGCCAGTAGTATAGCCACAAGCACAGATACGCAGTATTTT,CASSIATSTDTQYF
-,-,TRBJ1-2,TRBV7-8,TGTGCCAGCAGCTCTCTACAGGGTTCTGGCTACACCTTC,CASSSLQGSGYTF
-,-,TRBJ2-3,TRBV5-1,TGCGCCAGCAGCCTTCGGGACGGGGATACGCAGTATTTT,CASSLRDGDTQYF
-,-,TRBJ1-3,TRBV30,TGTGCCTGGAATGCGGGAACTGGAAACACCATATATTTT,CAWNAGTGNTIYF
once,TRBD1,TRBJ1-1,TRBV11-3,TGTGCCAGCAGCTTAGGGACAGGTGAGAACACTGAAGCTTTCTTT,CASSLGTGENTEAFF
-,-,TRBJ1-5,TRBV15,TGTGCCACCAGCTTATACAGGGAAGATCAGCCCCAGCATTTT,CATSLYREDQPQHF
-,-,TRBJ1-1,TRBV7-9,TGTGCCAGCAGCTTAGTTCAGGGCGGGACTGAAGCTTTCTTT,CASSLVQGGTEAFF